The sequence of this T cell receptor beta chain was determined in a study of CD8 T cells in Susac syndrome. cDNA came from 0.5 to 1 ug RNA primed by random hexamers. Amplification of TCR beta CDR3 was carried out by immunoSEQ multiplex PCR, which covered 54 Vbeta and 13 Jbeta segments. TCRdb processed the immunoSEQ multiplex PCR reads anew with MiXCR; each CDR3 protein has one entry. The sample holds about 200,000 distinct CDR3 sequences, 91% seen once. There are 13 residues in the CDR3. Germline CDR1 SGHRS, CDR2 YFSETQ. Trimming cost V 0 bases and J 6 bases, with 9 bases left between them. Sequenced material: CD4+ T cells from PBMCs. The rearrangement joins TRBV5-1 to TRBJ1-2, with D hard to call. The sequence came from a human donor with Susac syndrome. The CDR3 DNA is TGCGCCAGCAGCTTGGGGTGGAGAGATGGCTACACCTTC. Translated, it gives CASSLGWRDGYTF.